The 26 T cell receptor beta chains below come from one sample, sequenced in a study of blood T cell repertoires in COVID-19. Some clones are missing from TCRdb's copy, which holds only in-frame ones; the method was immunoSEQ multiplex PCR. This sample has 60,000 to 70,000 clones; 80% to 90% occur once, and the top ten carry more than 15%. The sample consisted of peripheral blood. The receptors shown here come from an elderly man with acute or convalescent COVID-19.

This chain connects TRBV4-3 to TRBJ2-5; 9 positions match TRBD1. The CDR3 covers 17 residues. Trimming took 4 bases from V and 5 from J; bases not matched to a gene: 14. Germline loops: CDR1 LGHNA, CDR2 YSLEER. The CDR3 DNA sequence: TGCGCCAGCAGCCCAGGGACAGGGCGACTCGGCGTGGAGACCCAGTACTTC. Protein product: CASSPGTGRLGVETQYF.

The chain is built from TRBV7-9 and TRBJ2-7; a possible D gene is TRBD2 (5 bases). Germline-derived CDR1 and CDR2 are SEHNR and FQNEAQ (reference sequence). V lost 5 bases and J 0 bases, leaving 11 bases between the germline ends. CDR3 length: 14 residues. The CDR3 loop reads CASSKMGSSYEQYF. The CDR3 bases are TGTGCCAGCAGCAAGATGGGGAGCTCCTACGAGCAGTACTTC.

The chain joins TRBV5-4 to TRBJ2-7, with 8 bases aligning to TRBD2. The CDR3 loop spans 17 amino acids. Per germline, CDR1 SGHNT and CDR2 YYREEE (reference sequence). J was trimmed by 1 base and V by 1 base; bases with no gene match: 10. CDR3 residues: CASSLPSGGRPSYEQYF. Here the CDR3 DNA reads TGTGCCAGCAGCTTGCCGTCCGGCGGGAGGCCATCCTACGAGCAGTACTTC. Using reference TRBV5-4 and TRBJ2-7 for the parts outside the CDR3, the full variable domain is ETGVTQSPTHLIKTRGQQVTLRCSSQSGHNTVSWYQQALGQGPQFIFQYYREEENGRGNFPPRFSGLQFPNYSSELNVNALELDDSALYLCASSLPSGGRPSYEQYFGPGTRLTVT.

The chain uses TRBV7-8 and TRBJ2-7; 7 nucleotides agree with TRBD1. Germline-derived CDR1 and CDR2 are SGHVS and FQNEAQ. J lost 2 bases, V lost 1 base, and 23 bases had no gene match. CDR3 length equals 21 residues. In DNA, the CDR3 is TGTGCCAGCAGCTTAGAAGGGTGGGGACAGCGGATCCTGGGGATCCCCTACGAGCAGTACTTC. Translated, it gives CASSLEGWGQRILGIPYEQYF.

The chain joins TRBV27 to TRBJ1-1; D gene uncertain. V was cut by 3 bases and J by 1 base, with 12 bases left in between. The CDR3 spans 15 residues. Germline CDR1 MNHEY, CDR2 SMNVEV (reference sequence). CDR3 in DNA: TGTGCCAGCAGTTTCGCCCCTAACGGGAACACTGAAGCTTTCTTT. Encoded protein: CASSFAPNGNTEAFF.

There are a few counts of this clone. The chain joins TRBV6-5 to TRBJ2-1; perhaps TRBD1 as D (5 bases). Trimming pared 8 bases from V and 4 bases from J, leaving 15 bases between. The length of the CDR3 is 14 residues. Per the germline V gene, CDR1 is MNHEY and CDR2 is SVGAGI. The CDR3, as DNA: TGTGCCAGCCAATCGACAGCAGCTTACAATGAGCAGTTCTTC. It translates to CASQSTAAYNEQFF.

The CDR3 here is CASSVEQVNTEAFF. In DNA form, the CDR3 reads TGTGCCAGCAGCGTAGAACAGGTGAACACTGAAGCTTTCTTT. J is TRBJ1-1 and V is TRBV9, with D tentatively TRBD1 (5 bases). There are 14 residues in the CDR3. Trimming stripped 0 bases from V and 0 bases from J, with 6 bases between. Germline V CDR1 and CDR2: SGDLS, YYNGEE.

In its sample, this clone was seen a few times. CDR3 DNA: TGTGCCAGCAGTTTAAGGGATCGGGGTGAAGCTTTCTTT. It codes for CASSLRDRGEAFF. This chain links TRBV28 with TRBJ1-1; D is uncertain. Germline V gene lookup returns CDR1 MDHEN and CDR2 SYDVKM. The CDR3 contains 13 residues. The V end lost 2 bases, the J end lost 7 bases, and 11 bases lay between the germline ends. Full variable domain (rest looked up from reference TRBV28 and TRBJ1-1): DVKVTQSSRYLVKRTGEKVFLECVQDMDHENMFWYRQDPGLGLRLIYFSYDVKMKEKGDIPEGYSVSREKKERFSLILESASTNQTSMYLCASSLRDRGEAFFGQGTRLTVV.

The chain carries TRBV19 and TRBJ2-1, with TRBD2 as a possible D gene (6 bases). Germline CDR1 reads LNHDA; CDR2 reads SQIVND (reference sequence). V was trimmed by 5 bases and J by 4 bases, leaving 9 bases between them. The CDR3 is 13 amino acids. CDR3 nucleotides: TGTGCCAGTAGTGTCGGGACTTACAATGAGCAGTTCTTC. Its translation: CASSVGTYNEQFF.

V gene TRBV4-3 combines with J gene TRBJ2-2, with D maybe TRBD2 (5 bases). Germline CDR1 LGHNA, CDR2 YSLEER. CDR3 size: 14 residues. V was trimmed by 0 bases and J by 6 bases, leaving 8 bases between them. CDR3 sequence (DNA): TGCGCCAGCAGCCAAGAAGCGGTTGCCGGGGAGCTGTTTTTT. Amino acid sequence: CASSQEAVAGELFF.

This sequence joins TRBV19 and TRBJ2-1; 9 bases agree with TRBD1. V shed 5 bases and J 5 bases; nucleotides not matched to a gene: 7. Germline loops: CDR1 LNHDA, CDR2 SQIVND (reference sequence). There are 15 residues in the CDR3. This CDR3 reads CASSRWTGANNEQFF. CDR3 coding DNA: TGTGCCAGTAGTCGGTGGACAGGGGCCAACAATGAGCAGTTCTTC.

The chain carries TRBV3-1 (or the pseudogene TRBV3-2) and TRBJ1-2, with D perhaps matching TRBD1 (6 bases). Germline lookup yields CDR1 LGHDT and CDR2 YNNKEL (reference sequence). Deletions cut 1 base from V and 7 bases from J, with 13 bases between. The CDR3 length is 14 residues. The CDR3 DNA follows: TGTGCCAGCAGCCAAGGAGGGGGTGATGGTGGCTACACCTTC. It translates to CASSQGGGDGGYTF.

This clone was seen a few times. The V and J genes are TRBV5-1 and TRBJ2-2, with 7 bases fitting TRBD1. CDR3 length: 16 residues. Germline V gene lookup returns CDR1 SGHRS and CDR2 YFSETQ. V lost 0 bases to trimming and J lost 4 bases; unmatched junction nucleotides: 6. The CDR3 DNA follows: TGCGCCAGCAGCTTGGACGGGGCAGGGGGCACCGGGGAGCTGTTTTTT. This encodes CASSLDGAGGTGELFF.

The chain has TRBV6-5 and TRBJ2-7, with 10 positions matching TRBD1. The CDR3 spans 14 residues. From germline, CDR1 is MNHEY and CDR2 SVGAGI. Trimming at V came to 6 bases and at J to 3 bases, leaving 5 bases not matched to a gene. CDR3 amino acids: CASRGGTGVYEQYF. DNA of the CDR3: TGTGCCAGCAGGGGCGGGACAGGGGTCTACGAGCAGTACTTC.

This clone came up a few times. This sequence joins TRBV30 and TRBJ1-5, with D hard to call. V was clipped by 5 bases and J by 6 bases, with 14 bases between them. CDR1 GTSNPN and CDR2 SVGIG come from the germline V gene (reference sequence). The CDR3 length is 13 residues. This CDR3 is CAWDTEVGQPQHF. For the CDR3, the DNA is TGTGCCTGGGACACGGAGGTGGGTCAGCCCCAGCATTTT.

The chain uses TRBV3-1 (or the pseudogene TRBV3-2) and TRBJ1-4; possibly TRBD1 for D (6 bases). Germline V gene lookup returns CDR1 LGHDT and CDR2 YNNKEL (reference sequence). V was shortened by 8 bases and J by 8 bases, with 15 bases between the two germline ends. CDR3 size: 13 residues. CDR3 amino acids: CASSGGSWEKLFF. CDR3 coding DNA: TGTGCCAGCTCTGGGGGCTCGTGGGAAAAACTGTTTTTT.

The J gene is TRBJ2-1, the V gene TRBV27, with 10 positions matching TRBD2. V was pared by 5 bases and J by 6 bases, with 7 bases of the junction left unmatched. This CDR3 region has 15 residues. Germline V gene data show CDR1 as MNHEY and CDR2 as SMNVEV (reference sequence). CDR3 coding DNA: TGTGCCAGCAGTAGAACTAGCGGGGTGGGCAATGAGCAGTTCTTC. Translating it yields CASSRTSGVGNEQFF.

The chain joins TRBV5-1 to TRBJ1-5; a weak D match, TRBD1 (6 bases). Germline V lookup: CDR1 SGHRS, CDR2 YFSETQ. This CDR3 spans 15 amino acids. Trimming cost V 0 bases and J 5 bases, with 12 bases left between them. CDR3 sequence (DNA): TGCGCCAGCAGCTTGGCCCCAGGGGTGGATCAGCCCCAGCATTTT. Protein sequence: CASSLAPGVDQPQHF.

The chain joins TRBV12-3 or TRBV12-4 to TRBJ1-6, with D uncertain. The CDR3 loop spans 13 amino acids. With 2 bases removed from V and 7 bases from J, the gap between germline ends came to 6 bases. CDR3 coding DNA: TGTGCCAGCAGTTTAAATCCAAATTCACCCCTCCACTTT. It codes for CASSLNPNSPLHF.

The chain has TRBV6-2 or TRBV6-3 and TRBJ2-2, with D tentatively TRBD2 (6 bases). This CDR3 is 13 amino acids long. Per the germline V gene, CDR1 is MNHEY and CDR2 is SVGEGT. V gave up 8 bases and J gave up 7 bases, with 14 bases separating them. The CDR3 region is CASRLSGGGELFF. The CDR3 bases are TGTGCCAGCCGCCTTAGCGGAGGCGGGGAGCTGTTTTTT.

V is TRBV18 and J is TRBJ2-2; D uncertain. The V and J ends lost 3 bases and 1 base respectively, with 6 bases between them. Germline V gene lookup returns CDR1 KGHSH and CDR2 LQKENI. The CDR3 is 14 amino acids. DNA for the CDR3: TGTGCCAGCTCACCCCCCCAGAACACCGGGGAGCTGTTTTTT. It specifies CASSPPQNTGELFF.

The chain joins TRBV5-6 to TRBJ2-7; 9 bases map to TRBD2. The CDR3 consists of 15 residues. V lost 1 base to trimming and J lost 8 bases; unmatched junction nucleotides: 10. Germline CDR1 is SGHDT and CDR2 is YYEEEE. CDR3 bases: TGTGCCAGCAGCTTGATTGGGACTAGCAGCATCAAGCAGTACTTC. Its translation is CASSLIGTSSIKQYF.

The J gene is TRBJ2-7, the V gene TRBV6-5; possible D gene TRBD2, 6 bases. The CDR3 has 13 amino acids. V was shortened by 6 bases and J by 6 bases, with 15 bases between the two germline ends. In germline, CDR1 is MNHEY, CDR2 SVGAGI. CDR3 coding DNA: TGTGCCAGCAGCTCCTGGGGGGATTCCGAGCAGTACTTC. Its protein is CASSSWGDSEQYF.

The chain recombines TRBV27 with TRBJ1-2, with D possibly TRBD1 on 5 matching bases. V lost 8 bases to trimming and J lost 1 base, with 17 bases between them. Germline CDR1 reads MNHEY; CDR2 reads SMNVEV (reference sequence). This CDR3 has 15 residues. Here the CDR3 reads CASQPISGVNYGYTF. In DNA form, the CDR3 reads TGTGCCAGCCAACCCATTTCGGGGGTTAACTATGGCTACACCTTC.

This sequence joins TRBV2 and TRBJ2-3; 8 bases are shared with TRBD2. This CDR3 contains 15 residues. After removal of 2 bases from V and 4 bases from J, the junction contained 5 bases not matched to a gene. Per germline, CDR1 SNHLY and CDR2 FYNNEI. CDR3 region: CASSESGTRADTQYF. As DNA, the CDR3 is TGTGCCAGCAGTGAATCGGGGACTAGAGCAGATACGCAGTATTTT.

This rearrangement joins TRBV19 to TRBJ2-7, with 8 bases that match TRBD1. The CDR3 contains 14 residues. Losses at the gene ends were 5 bases for V and 7 bases for J; bases not matched to a gene: 10. CDR1 and CDR2 (germline): LNHDA, SQIVND (reference sequence). Here the CDR3 reads CASSSAGTGVEQYF. CDR3 nucleotide sequence: TGTGCCAGTAGTTCAGCCGGGACAGGCGTAGAGCAGTACTTC.